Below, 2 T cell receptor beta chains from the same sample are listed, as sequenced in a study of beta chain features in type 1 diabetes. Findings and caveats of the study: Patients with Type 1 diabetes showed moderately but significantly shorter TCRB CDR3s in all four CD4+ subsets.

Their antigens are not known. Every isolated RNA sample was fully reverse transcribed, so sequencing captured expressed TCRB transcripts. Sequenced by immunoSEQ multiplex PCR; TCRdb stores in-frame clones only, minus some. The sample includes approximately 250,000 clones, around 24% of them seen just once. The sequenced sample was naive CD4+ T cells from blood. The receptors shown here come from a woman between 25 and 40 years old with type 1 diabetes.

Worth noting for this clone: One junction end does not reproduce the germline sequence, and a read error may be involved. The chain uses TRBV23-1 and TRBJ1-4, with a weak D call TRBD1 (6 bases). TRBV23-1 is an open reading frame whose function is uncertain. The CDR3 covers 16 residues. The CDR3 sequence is CASSHPGGQPNEKLFF. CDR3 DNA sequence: TGCGCCAGTAGTCACCCGGGTGGACAGCCGAATGAAAAACTGTTTTTT.

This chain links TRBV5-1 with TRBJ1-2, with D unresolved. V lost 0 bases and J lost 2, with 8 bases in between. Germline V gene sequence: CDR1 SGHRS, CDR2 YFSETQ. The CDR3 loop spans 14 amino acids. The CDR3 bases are TGCGCCAGCAGCTTGGACAACCCAAACTATGGCTACACCTTC. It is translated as CASSLDNPNYGYTF.